These T cell receptor beta chains were read from a single sample in a study of graft-versus-host responses after intestinal transplantation. No antigen has been assigned to these receptors. TCRdb's table, derived via immunoSEQ multiplex PCR, lists solely in-frame clones and lacks some. This table has roughly 100,000 clones, 93% appearing once. The sequences come from unstimulated CD8+ T cells sorted from spleen or lymph node cells, collected before intestinal transplant. The receptors originated from a human donor who received an intestinal transplant. CDR3s include the opening cysteine and the closing phenylalanine or tryptophan. A D gene is named only where the DNA matches it firmly. For some rows the clone size is stated as once, few or many, or as a class when expanded; others skip it.

j_call v_call clone_size d_call cdr3_aa cdr3_nt
TRBJ2-7 TRBV2 NA NA CASRPGENYEQYF TGTGCCAGCCGACCTGGCGAGAACTACGAGCAGTACTTC
TRBJ2-5 TRBV13 NA TRBD1 CASSLGQGSPQETQYF TGTGCCAGCAGCCTGGGACAGGGGTCCCCCCAAGAGACCCAGTACTTC
TRBJ2-3 TRBV9 NA NA CASSSGGGGGADTQYF TGTGCCAGCAGCTCAGGGGGCGGCGGGGGGGCAGATACGCAGTATTTT
TRBJ2-2 TRBV25-1 NA NA CASRHTGELFF TGTGCCAGCAGGCACACCGGGGAGCTGTTTTTT
TRBJ1-4 TRBV4-1 NA NA CASSRTGLNYEKLFF TGCGCCAGCAGCCGTACGGGGCTGAACTACGAAAAACTGTTTTTT
TRBJ2-3 TRBV9 NA NA CASSTPGPARGDTQYF TGTGCCAGCAGCACACCCGGACCAGCCCGGGGAGATACGCAGTATTTT
TRBJ1-5 TRBV5-6 once NA CASSAGGQPQHF TGTGCCAGCAGCGCCGGGGGTCAGCCCCAGCATTTT
TRBJ1-2 TRBV11-2 NA TRBD1 CASSLGQGVSGYTF TGTGCCAGCAGCTTAGGACAGGGTGTCTCTGGCTACACCTTC
TRBJ2-2 TRBV7-2 few TRBD2 CASSFGGSGELFF TGTGCCAGCAGCTTCGGGGGGTCCGGGGAGCTGTTTTTT
TRBJ1-3 TRBV14 NA NA CASSPLGVGGKGNTIYF TGTGCCAGCAGCCCACTTGGTGTTGGGGGGAAAGGAAACACCATATATTTT
TRBJ2-1 TRBV5-6 NA NA CASTRRFVWGASYNEQFF TGTGCCAGCACCCGGCGGTTTGTGTGGGGGGCCTCCTACAATGAGCAGTTCTTC
TRBJ1-1 TRBV9 NA NA CASSGGQNTEAFF TGTGCCAGCAGCGGAGGACAGAATACTGAAGCTTTCTTT
TRBJ2-3 TRBV7-2 NA NA CASSLGVNRGTSSTDTQYF TGTGCCAGCAGCTTAGGCGTCAACCGGGGCACGTCTAGCACAGATACGCAGTATTTT
TRBJ2-5 TRBV9 NA TRBD2 CASSSSGGPQETQYF TGTGCCAGCAGCTCTAGCGGGGGCCCCCAAGAGACCCAGTACTTC
TRBJ2-1 TRBV9 once NA CASSVETGGGASNEQFF TGTGCCAGCAGCGTAGAAACAGGGGGGGGAGCCTCCAATGAGCAGTTCTTC
TRBJ2-1 TRBV10-1 NA NA CASSQTAASGPKGNEQFF TGCGCCAGCAGTCAAACGGCGGCCTCGGGACCCAAGGGGAATGAGCAGTTCTTC
TRBJ2-5 TRBV13 NA TRBD2 CASSSQRGGSETQYF TGTGCCAGCAGCTCCCAGCGGGGGGGGTCAGAGACCCAGTACTTC
TRBJ2-7 TRBV4-1 NA NA CASSQDRSSEQYF TGCGCCAGCAGCCAAGATCGAAGTAGCGAGCAGTACTTC
TRBJ2-5 TRBV5-4 NA TRBD2 CASSFSGGAVETQYF TGTGCCAGCAGCTTTAGCGGGGGGGCCGTAGAGACCCAGTACTTC
TRBJ1-1 TRBV7-2 NA NA CASSQGPWSPTEAFF TGTGCCAGCAGCCAGGGGCCCTGGTCCCCCACTGAAGCTTTCTTT
TRBJ1-2 TRBV29-1 NA NA CSVEVEASYGYTF TGCAGCGTTGAGGTGGAAGCTTCTTATGGCTACACCTTC
TRBJ1-1 TRBV7-2 NA NA CASSYPLNTEAFF TGTGCCAGCAGCTACCCTTTGAACACTGAAGCTTTCTTT
TRBJ2-7 TRBV14 few NA CASSLGGSYEQYF TGTGCCAGCAGCCTAGGAGGGTCTTACGAGCAGTACTTC
TRBJ2-1 TRBV9 NA NA CASSVLGGYNEQFF TGTGCCAGCAGCGTCCTAGGGGGGTACAATGAGCAGTTCTTC
TRBJ2-5 TRBV7-6 NA NA CASSLGGQETQYF TGTGCCAGCAGCTTAGGCGGCCAAGAGACCCAGTACTTC
TRBJ1-2 TRBV25-1 NA NA CATSGGNYGYTF TGTGCCACAAGCGGAGGAAACTATGGCTACACCTTC
TRBJ1-1 TRBV5-4 NA NA CASSSTLGQNTEAFF TGTGCCAGCAGCTCGACCCTCGGACAGAACACTGAAGCTTTCTTT
TRBJ2-6 TRBV2 NA NA CASGHRVSSGANVLTF TGTGCCAGCGGCCACAGGGTGAGCTCTGGGGCCAACGTCCTGACTTTC
TRBJ1-5 TRBV5-6 NA TRBD1 CASSSDREYSNQPQHF TGTGCCAGCAGCTCTGACAGGGAGTATAGCAATCAGCCCCAGCATTTT
TRBJ1-1 TRBV29-1 NA NA CSVEEAAGKAFF TGCAGCGTTGAAGAGGCGGCGGGGAAAGCTTTCTTT
TRBJ2-5 TRBV7-8 NA NA CASSLPWTDQETQYF TGTGCCAGCAGCCTACCTTGGACAGACCAAGAGACCCAGTACTTC
TRBJ1-3 TRBV29-1 NA NA CSVEKGPGNTIYF TGCAGCGTTGAAAAGGGACCTGGAAACACCATATATTTT
TRBJ2-1 TRBV10-1 once TRBD2 CASDRRGGFEQFF TGCGCCAGCGATAGGCGGGGGGGCTTTGAGCAGTTCTTC
TRBJ2-7 TRBV19 NA TRBD1 CASSTNSDRDEQYF TGTGCCAGTAGTACCAACTCTGACAGGGACGAGCAGTACTTC
TRBJ2-3 TRBV18 NA NA CASWLADTDTQYF TGTGCCAGCTGGCTAGCCGACACAGATACGCAGTATTTT